Listed below are T cell receptor beta chains from one sample, sequenced in a study of blood T cell repertoires in COVID-19. The method was immunoSEQ multiplex PCR; TCRdb's version includes in-frame clones alone and lacks a portion of them. Counted here are 95,000 or so clones, about 86% occurring once; the ten biggest clones make up 1.2%. Sequencing was done on a sample of peripheral blood. The receptors come from an elderly man with active or convalescent COVID-19. CDR3s include the opening cysteine and the closing phenylalanine or tryptophan. D genes are given only for firm matches. Part of the rows lack a size; the others show once, few, many or a class for expanded clones.

j_call | v_call | d_call | clone_size | cdr3_nt | cdr3_aa
TRBJ2-3 | TRBV5-6 | NA | NA | TGTGCCAGCAGCTTGCTACTATATAGCACAGATACGCAGTATTTT | CASSLLLYSTDTQYF
TRBJ2-7 | TRBV5-1 | TRBD1 | NA | TGCGCCAGCAGCTTGGCCCTAGGACAGGGTCACTACGAGCAGTACTTC | CASSLALGQGHYEQYF
TRBJ1-1 | TRBV18 | NA | NA | TGTGCCAGCTCACCAGGGCAGGGTATGAACACTGAAGCTTTCTTT | CASSPGQGMNTEAFF
TRBJ2-2 | TRBV7-2 | NA | NA | TGTGCCAGCAGCTTCGGACAGAACACCGGGGAGCTGTTTTTT | CASSFGQNTGELFF
TRBJ2-7 | TRBV12-3/TRBV12-4 | TRBD1 | NA | TGTGCCAGCAGTTCGACAGGGGTTAAGTACTTC | CASSSTGVKYF
TRBJ1-5 | TRBV18 | NA | few | TGTGCCAGCTCACCCTCCGGGGGGCCCAATCAGCCCCAGCATTTT | CASSPSGGPNQPQHF
TRBJ1-2 | TRBV18 | TRBD1 | NA | TGTGCCAGCTCACCATGGGACAGTAACTATGGCTACACCTTC | CASSPWDSNYGYTF
TRBJ2-7 | TRBV6-5 | TRBD1 | NA | TGTGCCAGCAGGACAACAGAACAGGGGATCTACGAGTTGTACTTC | CASRTTEQGIYELYF
TRBJ1-2 | TRBV19 | NA | NA | TGTGCCAGTATAGACAGGAGCTATGGCTACACCTTC | CASIDRSYGYTF
TRBJ2-2 | TRBV18 | TRBD2 | NA | TGTGCCAGCTCACCCGTTACGGGGACTAGCGGGACCGGGGAGCTGTTTTTT | CASSPVTGTSGTGELFF
TRBJ1-1 | TRBV7-9 | TRBD1 | NA | TGTGCCAGCAGCTTACCAGGGGGTGATGGTGAAGCTTTCTTT | CASSLPGGDGEAFF
TRBJ2-7 | TRBV25-1 | TRBD2 | NA | TGTGCCAGCAGTGAAGCCGATCTAGCGGGAGGCTACGAGCAGTACTTC | CASSEADLAGGYEQYF
TRBJ2-1 | TRBV18 | TRBD1 | NA | TGTGCCAGCTCACCGACAGGGGGGAGAGAGCAGTTCTTC | CASSPTGGREQFF
TRBJ1-4 | TRBV19 | NA | NA | TGTGCCAGTTCGATCGTTACTGCAACTAATGAAAAACTGTTTTTT | CASSIVTATNEKLFF
TRBJ2-1 | TRBV7-6 | TRBD2 | NA | TGTGCCAGCAGCTTGATTACGGGACTAGCGGCCAATGAGCAGTTCTTC | CASSLITGLAANEQFF
TRBJ1-2 | TRBV3-1/TRBV3-2 | NA | NA | TGTGCCAGCAGTTGGGAGACTAACTATGGCTACACCTTC | CASSWETNYGYTF
TRBJ2-1 | TRBV3-1/TRBV3-2 | TRBD2 | NA | TGTGCCAGCACCCCTAGCGGGACTCCTTGGGAGCAGTTCTTC | CASTPSGTPWEQFF
TRBJ2-1 | TRBV27 | TRBD2 | NA | TGTGCCAGCAGTTTAAGGGCTAGCGGGAGTTCTTACAATGAGCAGTTCTTC | CASSLRASGSSYNEQFF